This passage covers 24 T cell receptor beta chains from one sample sequenced in a study of cytomegalovirus exposure and HLA in healthy donors. Data came from immunoSEQ multiplex PCR; TCRdb stores just in-frame clones and leaves some out. This table has about 160,000 clones, 75% to 90% appearing once. The sequenced sample was PBMCs. Receptors were obtained from a woman younger than 30 in good health and CMV-seronegative.

The CDR3 region is CASTPTPGQILETQYF. The CDR3 region has the DNA TGTGCCAGCACACCCACCCCGGGACAGATATTAGAGACCCAGTACTTC. The chain uses TRBV7-9 and TRBJ2-5; TRBD1 agrees at 7 bases. Trimming removed 7 bases from V and 4 bases from J; junction bases left unmatched: 15. In germline, CDR1 is SEHNR, CDR2 FQNEAQ (reference sequence). This CDR3 has 16 residues. Filled out from reference TRBV7-9 and TRBJ2-5, the complete variable domain reads DTGVSQNPRHKITKRGQNVTFRCDPISEHNRLYWYRQTLGQGPEFLTYFQNEAQLEKSRLLSDRFSAERPKGSFSTLEIQRTEQGDSAMYLCASTPTPGQILETQYFGPGTRLLVL.

The chain combines TRBV7-9 with TRBJ1-2; perhaps TRBD1 as D (6 bases). V lost 1 base to trimming and J lost 8 bases, with 11 bases between them. The CDR3 runs 13 residues. The germline V gene has CDR1 SEHNR and CDR2 FQNEAQ (reference sequence). CDR3 sequence (DNA): TGTGCCAGCAGCTTAGGGGCAGGGGACGGCTACACCTTC. It translates to CASSLGAGDGYTF.

This sequence joins TRBV2 and TRBJ1-2; perhaps TRBD1 as D (5 bases). V lost 5 bases, J lost 4 bases, and 14 bases lay in between. This CDR3 spans 14 amino acids. Germline-derived CDR1 and CDR2 are SNHLY and FYNNEI. CDR3 DNA sequence: TGTGCCAGCAGTTCCGGGACGGGGGGCTATGGCTACACCTTC. This gives the protein CASSSGTGGYGYTF.

V usage is TRBV5-6 and J usage is TRBJ2-7; D unclear. This CDR3 region has 17 residues. Germline V gene lookup returns CDR1 SGHDT and CDR2 YYEEEE. The V end lost 3 bases, the J end lost 3 bases, and 22 bases lay between the germline ends. CDR3 region: CASSSTGLGEVVYEQYF. The CDR3 DNA sequence: TGTGCCAGCAGCTCCACTGGTCTAGGTGAAGTAGTCTACGAGCAGTACTTC.

The CDR3 here is CATSRDLAGEETQYF. The CDR3 DNA reads as TGTGCCACCAGCAGAGATCTTGCAGGGGAAGAGACCCAGTACTTC. V is TRBV15 and J is TRBJ2-5; D might be TRBD1 (6 bases). Trimming took off 0 bases at V and 3 bases at J, with 11 bases between the two ends. This CDR3 has 15 residues. Germline CDR1 and CDR2: LNHNV and YYDKDF (reference sequence).

The chain has TRBV7-9 and TRBJ2-7, with D perhaps TRBD1 (5 bases). Trimming took 3 bases from V and 0 from J, leaving 12 bases between them. The CDR3 is 15 amino acids. CDR1 SEHNR and CDR2 FQNEAQ come from the germline V gene (reference sequence). CDR3 sequence (DNA): TGTGCCAGCAGCTTCCGGTTGGACATCTCCTACGAGCAGTACTTC. Translated: CASSFRLDISYEQYF.

This CDR3 is CASSWGGLAGGAETQYF. CDR3 nucleotide sequence: TGTGCCAGTAGTTGGGGGGGATTAGCGGGAGGGGCAGAGACCCAGTACTTC. The V gene is TRBV19, the J gene TRBJ2-5; 11 bases agree with TRBD2. This CDR3 has 17 amino acids. Trimming took 5 bases from V and 4 from J; bases not matched to a gene: 12. CDR1 LNHDA and CDR2 SQIVND come from the germline V gene (reference sequence). Looking up the rest from reference TRBV19 and TRBJ2-5 gives the full variable domain: DGGITQSPKYLFRKEGQNVTLSCEQNLNHDAMYWYRQDPGQGLRLIYYSQIVNDFQKGDIAEGYSVSREKKESFPLTVTSAQKNPTAFYLCASSWGGLAGGAETQYFGPGTRLLVL.

The chain carries TRBV7-9 and TRBJ1-5; 10 nucleotides agree with TRBD1. Trimming took 5 bases from V and 4 from J; bases not matched to a gene: 17. This CDR3 has 19 amino acids. In germline, CDR1 is SEHNR, CDR2 FQNEAQ (reference sequence). The CDR3 bases are TGTGCCAGCAGCCCAGGCGCGTCGCCGGGACAGGGGCCGAATCAGCCCCAGCATTTT. It encodes CASSPGASPGQGPNQPQHF.

The chain recombines TRBV27 with TRBJ2-7, with D possibly being TRBD1 (7 bases). Trimming pared 3 bases from V and 2 bases from J, leaving 20 bases between. There are 17 residues in the CDR3. The germline CDR1 and CDR2 sequences are MNHEY and SMNVEV (reference sequence). The CDR3 region has the DNA TGTGCCAGCAGTTTGGACTACAGGACAGGAGCGACCTACGAGCAGTACTTC. Translation gives CASSLDYRTGATYEQYF.

The chain couples TRBV4-3 to TRBJ2-2; D might be TRBD1 (5 bases). CDR1 LGHNA and CDR2 YSLEER come from the germline V gene. V was cut by 1 base and J by 8 bases, with 14 bases left in between. The CDR3 runs 15 residues. As DNA, the CDR3 is TGCGCCAGCAGCCAAGTGTCAGGGTCTAGAGGGGAGCTGTTTTTT. Its protein is CASSQVSGSRGELFF.

The chain carries TRBV4-3 and TRBJ2-4; maybe TRBD1 (6 bases). CDR1 and CDR2 (germline): LGHNA, YSLEER. V was shortened by 2 bases and J by 0 bases, with 14 bases between the two germline ends. The CDR3 totals 17 residues. The CDR3 DNA follows: TGCGCCAGCAGCCAAATATACAGGGATAGAGCCAAAAACATTCAGTACTTC. It yields the protein CASSQIYRDRAKNIQYF.

This clone was found once. CDR3 nucleotide sequence: TGTGCCAGCGGTGCGCGAGCGGGGCGCACAGATACGCAGTATTTT. It encodes CASGARAGRTDTQYF. The V gene is TRBV7-2, the J gene TRBJ2-3, with 7 positions matching TRBD2. Germline V gene sequence: CDR1 SGHTA, CDR2 FQGNSA. This CDR3 comprises 15 residues. The trim removed 8 bases at V and 1 base at J, leaving 9 bases unmatched.

The chain uses TRBV7-9 and TRBJ2-7; D is unclear. CDR1 SEHNR and CDR2 FQNEAQ come from the germline V gene (reference sequence). The ends were cut back, 0 bases at V and 5 bases at J, with 14 bases in the middle. This CDR3 comprises 15 residues. The CDR3 DNA follows: TGTGCCAGCAGCTTAGCGCTAGTAGGCAGTAACGAGCAGTACTTC. Translation gives CASSLALVGSNEQYF.

V gene TRBV27 combines with J gene TRBJ2-1, with TRBD2 identical over 9 bases. The germline V gene has CDR1 MNHEY and CDR2 SMNVEV (reference sequence). V gave up 3 bases and J gave up 0 bases; unmatched junction bases: 9. The CDR3 has 18 amino acids. The CDR3 reads CASSFRRTSAFSYNEQFF. In DNA, the CDR3 is TGTGCCAGCAGTTTCCGCCGGACTAGCGCATTCTCCTACAATGAGCAGTTCTTC.

CDR3 nucleotides: TGCAGCGTTGGGGACAGGACCTACGAGCAGTACTTC. It yields the protein CSVGDRTYEQYF. The chain carries TRBV29-1 and TRBJ2-7, with 8 positions matching TRBD1. Germline CDR1 reads SQVTM; CDR2 reads ANQGSEA. J was trimmed by 2 bases and V by 4 bases; bases with no gene match: 1. The length of the CDR3 is 12 residues.

This clone was seen only once. V and J are TRBV5-1 and TRBJ1-4, with 7 nucleotides matching TRBD1. This CDR3 contains 15 residues. Germline trimming cut 4 bases from V and 8 bases from J; bases unmatched to any gene: 11. The V gene's germline CDR1 is SGHRS and CDR2 YFSETQ. This chain's CDR3 is CASSVTTGSKEKLFF. The CDR3 DNA reads as TGCGCCAGCAGCGTGACGACAGGGTCAAAGGAAAAACTGTTTTTT.

The chain is built from TRBV9 and TRBJ1-2, with 7 nucleotides matching TRBD1. This CDR3 has 17 residues. CDR1 and CDR2 (germline): SGDLS, YYNGEE. The ends lost 3 bases at V and 6 bases at J; junction bases unmatched: 17. This chain's CDR3 is CASSAEVWGQTEDGYTF. The CDR3 DNA is TGTGCCAGCAGCGCAGAGGTCTGGGGACAGACCGAGGATGGCTACACCTTC. Based on the CDR3 plus reference TRBV9 and TRBJ1-2, the full variable domain is DSGVTQTPKHLITATGQRVTLRCSPRSGDLSVYWYQQSLDQGLQFLIQYYNGEERAKGNILERFSAQQFPDLHSELNLSSLELGDSALYFCASSAEVWGQTEDGYTFGSGTRLTVV.

The chain is built from TRBV4-1 and TRBJ1-1; TRBD1 is a possible D gene (5 bases). Germline-derived CDR1 and CDR2 are MGHRA and YSYEKL. Between the trimmed V and J ends, which lost 2 bases and 2 bases, there was a span of 12 bases. CDR3 size: 15 residues. In DNA form, the CDR3 reads TGCGCCAGCAGCCAACTCGCGACAGCCAACACTGAAGCTTTCTTT. Translation: CASSQLATANTEAFF.

This chain uses TRBV10-1 with TRBJ1-1; perhaps TRBD1 as D (6 bases). V lost 0 bases, J lost 5 bases, and 10 bases lay in between. The CDR3 totals 14 residues. CDR1 and CDR2 (germline): WNHNN, SYGVQD (reference sequence). As DNA, the CDR3 is TGCGCCAGCAGTGAGTCCTTAGGACAGACTGAAGCTTTCTTT. Translation gives CASSESLGQTEAFF.

The chain carries TRBV19 and TRBJ1-2; D is unclear. Germline CDR1 LNHDA, CDR2 SQIVND (reference sequence). CDR3 size: 15 residues. The V end was cut by 1 base, the J end by 4 bases, with 13 bases between. The CDR3 sequence is CASSIGHSTLYGYTF. The CDR3 bases are TGTGCCAGTAGTATAGGGCACAGCACACTCTATGGCTACACCTTC.

In its sample, this clone was seen a few times. The chain combines TRBV14 with TRBJ1-1; the D is unclear. Germline values: CDR1 SGHDN, CDR2 FVKESK. V lost 4 bases and J lost 1, with 7 bases in between. This CDR3 comprises 13 residues. Here the CDR3 reads CASSLTANTEAFF. In DNA form, the CDR3 reads TGTGCCAGCAGCCTTACAGCGAACACTGAAGCTTTCTTT.

This clone was picked up a small number of times. The rearrangement links TRBV5-1 to TRBJ1-2, with 7 bases that match TRBD1. Looked up from germline, CDR1 is SGHRS and CDR2 is YFSETQ. This CDR3 comprises 13 residues. With 0 bases clipped from V and 6 bases from J, the junction kept 2 bases outside the gene matches. Here the CDR3 DNA reads TGCGCCAGCAGCTTGGACAGGGGTCATGGCTACACCTTC. Its protein product is CASSLDRGHGYTF.

The V and J genes are TRBV4-3 and TRBJ1-4, with D perhaps matching TRBD1 (6 bases). Deletions cut 2 bases from V and 10 bases from J, with 23 bases between. Germline CDR1 is LGHNA and CDR2 is YSLEER. This CDR3 is 17 amino acids long. The CDR3 DNA reads TGCGCCAGCAGCCAATTCCTACAGGGATTTGACCGAGGAAAACTGTTTTTT. Encoded protein: CASSQFLQGFDRGKLFF.

The gene calls are TRBV18 and TRBJ2-7, with a weak D call TRBD2 (6 bases). From germline, CDR1 is KGHSH and CDR2 LQKENI. V dropped 3 bases and J dropped 3 bases, with 27 bases sitting between them. The CDR3 contains 19 residues. The CDR3 DNA reads TGTGCCAGCTCACCCGAGGGTATCGGGCCTGCCTTTAGCGGCTACGAGCAGTACTTC. Its protein is CASSPEGIGPAFSGYEQYF. Filled out from reference TRBV18 and TRBJ2-7, the complete variable domain reads NAGVMQNPRHLVRRRGQEARLRCSPMKGHSHVYWYRQLPEEGLKFMVYLQKENIIDESGMPKERFSAEFPKEGPSILRIQQVVRGDSAAYFCASSPEGIGPAFSGYEQYFGPGTRLTVT.